Ten or more counts support the clone carrying this T cell receptor (beta chain). The antigen remains unidentified. The sample originates from a study of CD8 T cells in ankylosing spondylitis. Overall study results and limits: Ankylosing spondylitis blood seemed to carry a telltale TCR beta motif made of several highly homologous variants.

The ends were cut back, 2 bases at V and 0 bases at J, with 14 bases in the middle. In germline, CDR1 is SGHRS, CDR2 YFSETQ. This CDR3 comprises 16 residues. TCRdb itself ran the 5' RACE reads through MiXCR, one entry per CDR3 protein. Among over 600,000 distinct CDR3 sequences listed, roughly 19% were seen once. The material sequenced was blood, either unsorted or a sorted T cell fraction (not recorded which). The rearrangement joins TRBV5-1 to TRBJ2-5; weak D call: TRBD1 (6 bases). This TCR was recovered from a male donor with ankylosing spondylitis. CDR3 bases: TGCGCCAGCAGCTTTGGACAGAAGGCGTACCAAGAGACCCAGTACTTC. Translation: CASSFGQKAYQETQYF.